This TCR beta chain was observed in a study of blood T cell repertoires in COVID-19. Study details: T cells, B-cell-depleted T cells, or PBMCs supplied cDNA or gDNA.

The CDR3 is 14 residues long. Germline loops: CDR1 MNHEY, CDR2 SVGAGI. Losses at the gene ends were 5 bases for V and 5 bases for J; bases not matched to a gene: 6. As handled by the study authors: Using reference gene primer amplification, nucleated cell counts were estimated. TCRdb's copy holds only in-frame clones and misses some; the assay was immunoSEQ multiplex PCR. Clone size and the V and J calls come from that table; the DNA yielded D and trimming. This table holds under 150,000 clones, roughly 88% found once. The chain is built from TRBV6-5 and TRBJ1-2; 9 nucleotides align to TRBD1. Sequencing input: peripheral blood. The TCR originated in a woman in her sixties with COVID-19, enrolled during active disease. CDR3 region: CASSQQGARYGYTF. The CDR3 region has the DNA TGTGCCAGCAGTCAACAGGGGGCGCGGTATGGCTACACCTTC.